Following are 24 T cell receptor beta chains from one sample sequenced in a study of T cells in Graves' hyperthyroidism and ophthalmopathy. RNA transcripts were the template for amplifying TCR beta CDR3 regions. Using the HTBI primer set, a first-round RT-PCR was run on the TCR CDR3. Each CDR3 protein gets one entry after TCRdb re-called the multiplex PCR reads with MiXCR. The sample carries approximately 640,000 distinct CDR3 sequences, 15% to 20% recorded once. Material for sequencing was blood. The receptors were sampled from a woman aged 25 to 39 with Graves' hyperthyroidism.

This clonotype was found many times. This chain uses TRBV20-1 with TRBJ2-1, with 12 positions matching TRBD1. The CDR3 loop spans 15 amino acids. From germline, CDR1 is DFQATT and CDR2 SNEGSKA (reference sequence). The junction had 8 bases not matched to a gene; V was cut back by 5 bases and J by 6 bases. CDR3 in DNA: TGCAGTGCTGGGACAGGGGGCGCGGTATCCAATGAGCAGTTCTTC. Its translation is CSAGTGGAVSNEQFF.

This clonotype has just a few counts. This chain joins TRBV5-5 and TRBJ1-5; 9 bases line up with TRBD1. After removal of 0 bases from V and 2 bases from J, the junction contained 3 bases not matched to a gene. Germline V CDR1 and CDR2: SGHKS, YYEKEE (reference sequence). The CDR3 sequence is 16 residues long. The CDR3: CASSLGTGDGNQPQHF. The CDR3 DNA reads as TGTGCCAGCAGCTTGGGGACAGGGGACGGCAATCAGCCCCAGCATTTT.

The chain has TRBV2 and TRBJ1-2, with D possibly being TRBD1 (5 bases). Trimming cost V 6 bases and J 8 bases, with 22 bases left between them. This CDR3 has 15 residues. Germline V gives CDR1 SNHLY, CDR2 FYNNEI. CDR3 nucleotide sequence: TGTGCCAGCAGACACTCCGGGACCCAAAGTGGGGGCTACACCTTC. It yields the protein CASRHSGTQSGGYTF. Full variable domain (rest looked up from reference TRBV2 and TRBJ1-2): EPEVTQTPSHQVTQMGQEVILRCVPISNHLYFYWYRQILGQKVEFLVSFYNNEISEKSEIFDDQFSVERPDGSNFTLKIRSTKLEDSAMYFCASRHSGTQSGGYTFGSGTRLTVV.

The CDR3 nucleotides are TGTGCCAGCAGTTTCCTAACAGGGGTGGGTGAGATCAATGGCTACACCTTC. It encodes CASSFLTGVGEINGYTF. The chain has TRBV28 and TRBJ1-2, with TRBD1 matching over 7 bases. Germline V gene lookup returns CDR1 MDHEN and CDR2 SYDVKM. V gave up 3 bases and J gave up 6 bases; unmatched junction bases: 16. CDR3 length equals 17 residues.

The table lists this clonotype with many counts. The V and J genes are TRBV3-1 and TRBJ1-1; no clear D. CDR1 is LGHDT and CDR2 is YNNKEL in the germline V gene (reference sequence). The CDR3 runs 12 residues. V lost 3 bases and J lost 8, with 10 bases in between. This chain's CDR3 is CASSQGEPEAFF. The CDR3 region has the DNA TGTGCCAGCAGCCAGGGAGAGCCGGAAGCTTTCTTT. Full variable domain (outside the CDR3, taken from reference TRBV3-1 and TRBJ1-1): DTAVSQTPKYLVTQMGNDKSIKCEQNLGHDTMYWYKQDSKKFLKIMFSYNNKELIINETVPNRFSPKSPDKAHLNLHINSLELGDSAVYFCASSQGEPEAFFGQGTRLTVV.

This clonotype was detected ten times or more. V usage is TRBV2 and J usage is TRBJ1-4, with a weak D call TRBD1 (5 bases). From germline, CDR1 is SNHLY and CDR2 FYNNEI. Trimming cost V 0 bases and J 1 base, with 6 bases left between them. The CDR3 is made up of 15 amino acids. The CDR3 here is CASSEAGVTNEKLFF. The CDR3 DNA sequence: TGTGCCAGCAGTGAAGCGGGGGTAACTAATGAAAAACTGTTTTTT.

This clonotype was found many times. The rearrangement uses TRBV11-2 and TRBJ2-7, with 15 bases identical to TRBD2. The V gene end was trimmed by 1 base and the J gene end by 9 bases; junction bases not matched to a gene: 7. The CDR3 extends over 16 amino acids. Looked up from germline, CDR1 is SGHAT and CDR2 is FQNNGV. CDR3 residues: CASSLAGTSGRSGQYF. CDR3 DNA: TGTGCCAGCAGCTTAGCAGGGACTAGCGGGAGGAGCGGGCAGTACTTC.

At least ten counts were recorded for this clonotype. V usage is TRBV12-3 or TRBV12-4 and J usage is TRBJ2-7, with D uncertain. V lost 3 bases and J lost 3, with 12 bases in between. The length of the CDR3 is 14 residues. Here the CDR3 reads CASSFVGIGYEQYF. In DNA, the CDR3 is TGTGCCAGCAGTTTTGTAGGGATTGGCTACGAGCAGTACTTC.

The rearrangement joins TRBV28 to TRBJ1-1; weak D call: TRBD1 (5 bases). CDR1 is MDHEN and CDR2 is SYDVKM in the germline V gene. The CDR3 totals 13 residues. V was pared by 0 bases and J by 10 bases, with 12 bases between. CDR3 loop: CASSLWTPRGAFF. CDR3 nucleotides: TGTGCCAGCAGTTTATGGACCCCTAGGGGAGCTTTCTTT.

This clonotype was recorded many times. The chain recombines TRBV5-1 with TRBJ2-5, with no clear D. The better agreement between TRBJ2-3 and the DNA end casts doubt on the J call. Germline V gene data show CDR1 as SGHRS and CDR2 as YFSETQ. The CDR3 totals 12 residues. For the CDR3, the DNA is TGCGCCAGCAGCTTGGCCGGCGGTACGCAGTATTTT. This sequence encodes CASSLAGGTQYF.

CDR3 nucleotides: TGTGCCAGCAGTGACCCTGGACAGGGGAATCAGCCCCAGCATTTT. Residues: CASSDPGQGNQPQHF. The chain has TRBV25-1 and TRBJ1-5, with 9 bases lining up with TRBD1. Trimming cost V 3 bases and J 4 bases; bases outside gene matches: 4. This CDR3 has 15 amino acids. Germline V CDR1 and CDR2: MGHDK, SYGVNS.

This chain uses TRBV3-1 with TRBJ1-1; the match to TRBD1 covers 8 bases. Germline-derived CDR1 and CDR2 are LGHDT and YNNKEL (reference sequence). The CDR3 consists of 15 residues. The V and J ends lost 2 bases and 14 bases, in that order; junction bases with no gene match: 16. The CDR3: CASSQSFLGTGWTFF. The CDR3 nucleotides read TGTGCCAGCAGCCAAAGCTTCTTAGGGACAGGCTGGACGTTCTTT.

The CDR3 reads CASSLGSDGYYGYTF. The CDR3 DNA reads TGTGCCAGCAGCTTAGGGAGTGACGGCTACTATGGCTACACCTTC. The genes are TRBV7-9 and TRBJ1-2; D is unresolved. Germline V CDR1 and CDR2: SEHNR, FQNEAQ (reference sequence). CDR3 length: 15 amino acids. The germline V and J ends were trimmed by 1 base and 3 bases, with 12 bases remaining between them.

Many counts were recorded for this clonotype. The chain recombines TRBV12-3 or TRBV12-4 with TRBJ2-5; D possibly corresponds to TRBD2 (6 bases). This CDR3 spans 13 amino acids. V lost 8 bases and J 0 bases, leaving 10 bases between the germline ends. The CDR3 region is CASGGGYQETQYF. The CDR3 DNA reads TGTGCCAGCGGTGGGGGGTACCAAGAGACCCAGTACTTC.

The rearrangement joins TRBV11-3 to TRBJ2-2; TRBD1 is a possible D gene (6 bases). The CDR3 contains 15 residues. V was trimmed by 2 bases and J by 1 base, leaving 8 bases between them. Per germline, CDR1 SGHNT and CDR2 YENEEA. The CDR3 spells CASSLWGQNTGELFF. The CDR3 coding sequence is TGTGCCAGCAGCTTATGGGGACAGAACACCGGGGAGCTGTTTTTT. The variable domain in full, with the rest retrieved from reference TRBV11-3 and TRBJ2-2, is EAGVVQSPRYKIIEKKQPVAFWCNPISGHNTLYWYLQNLGQGPELLIRYENEEAVDDSQLPKDRFSAERLKGVDSTLKIQPAELGDSAVYLCASSLWGQNTGELFFGEGSRLTVL.

This clonotype was recorded many times. The chain uses TRBV5-1 and TRBJ2-3, with 11 bases lining up with TRBD2. Germline V CDR1 and CDR2: SGHRS, YFSETQ. V was pared by 3 bases and J by 5 bases, with 5 bases of the junction left unmatched. There are 15 residues in the CDR3. The DNA of the CDR3 is TGCGCCAGCAGCTGGCTAGCGGGAGGAGAAGATACGCAGTATTTT. Amino acid sequence: CASSWLAGGEDTQYF.

In its sample, this clonotype was seen many times. V is TRBV7-8 and J is TRBJ1-1, with D perhaps TRBD1 (6 bases). Looked up from germline, CDR1 is SGHVS and CDR2 is FQNEAQ. This CDR3 is built from 15 residues. The V end lost 5 bases, the J end lost 2 bases, and 15 bases lay between the germline ends. The CDR3 DNA is TGTGCCAGCAGCCGGTCCGGACAGAAAAACACTGAAGCTTTCTTT. Its protein is CASSRSGQKNTEAFF.

In this sample, this clonotype turned up many times. The chain recombines TRBV11-1 with TRBJ2-2; D remains unclear. Looked up from germline, CDR1 is SGHAT and CDR2 is FQDESV (reference sequence). The CDR3 spans 15 residues. V was pared by 1 base and J by 0 bases, with 6 bases between. The CDR3 region has the DNA TGTGCCAGCAGCTTAGGTCAGGCGAACACCGGGGAGCTGTTTTTT. Translated, it gives CASSLGQANTGELFF. Combining the CDR3 with reference TRBV11-1 and TRBJ2-2 gives the whole variable domain EAEVAQSPRYKITEKSQAVAFWCDPISGHATLYWYRQILGQGPELLVQFQDESVVDDSQLPKDRFSAERLKGVDSTLKIQPAELGDSAMYLCASSLGQANTGELFFGEGSRLTVL.

The chain links TRBV15 to TRBJ2-7, with 7 bases that match TRBD2. The CDR3 consists of 15 residues. Trimming at V came to 5 bases and at J to 3 bases, leaving 10 bases not matched to a gene. Germline-derived CDR1 and CDR2 are LNHNV and YYDKDF (reference sequence). CDR3 coding DNA: TGTGCCACCAGCCTGGCGACGGGAGGCATCTACGAGCAGTACTTC. It encodes CATSLATGGIYEQYF.

The table lists this clonotype with many counts. The J gene is TRBJ2-1, the V gene TRBV5-1; a weak D match, TRBD1 (6 bases). V dropped 2 bases and J dropped 0 bases, with 12 bases sitting between them. The CDR3 length is 16 residues. Germline V gene lookup returns CDR1 SGHRS and CDR2 YFSETQ. CDR3 amino acids: CASSLIGGHSYNEQFF. The CDR3 DNA follows: TGCGCCAGCAGCTTAATTGGGGGCCACTCCTACAATGAGCAGTTCTTC.

The CDR3 protein is CASSPRVQVRTDTQYF. CDR3 coding DNA: TGTGCCAGCAGCCCGAGGGTGCAGGTCCGCACAGATACGCAGTATTTT. This chain connects TRBV5-6 to TRBJ2-3; D might be TRBD2 (5 bases). With 4 bases removed from V and 1 base from J, the gap between germline ends came to 16 bases. The CDR3 length is 16 residues. CDR1 is SGHDT and CDR2 is YYEEEE in the germline V gene. Together with reference TRBV5-6 and TRBJ2-3, the CDR3 gives the full variable domain: DAGVTQSPTHLIKTRGQQVTLRCSPKSGHDTVSWYQQALGQGPQFIFQYYEEEERQRGNFPDRFSGHQFPNYSSELNVNALLLGDSALYLCASSPRVQVRTDTQYFGPGTRLTVL.

In its sample, this clonotype was seen many times. This chain links TRBV3-1 with TRBJ1-1; TRBD1 is a possible D gene (5 bases). This CDR3 has 15 amino acids. CDR1 is LGHDT and CDR2 is YNNKEL in the germline V gene (reference sequence). The V and J ends lost 4 bases and 4 bases respectively, with 16 bases between them. The CDR3 here is CASSRGPGLLTEAFF. The CDR3 coding sequence is TGTGCCAGCAGCCGGGGCCCAGGCTTGCTCACTGAAGCTTTCTTT.

This clonotype appeared many times. The chain recombines TRBV5-1 with TRBJ2-3; possible D gene TRBD1, 5 bases. Germline CDR1 is SGHRS and CDR2 is YFSETQ. Between the trimmed V and J ends, which lost 1 base and 3 bases, there was a span of 9 bases. The CDR3 sequence is 14 residues long. The CDR3 protein is CASSLTGETDTQYF. CDR3 nucleotides: TGCGCCAGCAGCTTGACAGGCGAGACAGATACGCAGTATTTT.

This clonotype was counted between two and nine times. V gene TRBV19 combines with J gene TRBJ2-6, with 10 nucleotides matching TRBD1. The germline gives CDR1 LNHDA, CDR2 SQIVND (reference sequence). This CDR3 has 16 residues. V was pared by 10 bases and J by 4 bases, with 10 bases of the junction left unmatched. The CDR3 nucleotides are TGTGCCACCCGGACAGGGGGTCTATCCGGGGCCAACGTCCTGACTTTC. This translates into CATRTGGLSGANVLTF.